This T cell receptor beta chain was captured in a study of CD8 T cells in Susac syndrome. The ends were cut back, 0 bases at V and 8 bases at J, with 11 bases in the middle. Germline values: CDR1 SGDLS, CDR2 YYNGEE. This CDR3 contains 14 residues. cDNA came from around 0.5 to 1 ug RNA primed by random hexamers. TCRdb re-derived calls from the immunoSEQ multiplex PCR reads in MiXCR, one entry per CDR3 protein. This table holds 200,000 to 250,000 distinct CDR3 sequences, roughly 92% found once. The sequenced sample consisted of CD8+ T cells from PBMCs. The source of this sequence is a human donor with multiple sclerosis. The chain recombines TRBV9 with TRBJ1-4; D is undetermined. The CDR3 nucleotides are TGTGCCAGCAGCGTAGGGGCTGGGCCAGAAAAACTGTTTTTT. Translated, it gives CASSVGAGPEKLFF.